This T cell receptor (beta chain) was sequenced in a study of vaccination effects on CD4 cells after COVID-19. Study-wide background: Post-vaccine specimens were collected at a median of 72 days following the second dose.

Isolating CD4+ T cells followed about 11 days of culture. Of the BNT162b2 and mRNA-1273 vaccines, participants received two doses of one or the other. The CDR3 extends over 16 amino acids. Looked up from germline, CDR1 is LGHNA and CDR2 is YNFKEQ. Trimming took 0 bases from V and 0 from J, leaving 6 bases between them. As regards this clone: Its matching antigen is unknown.

Sequencing used immunoSEQ multiplex PCR; TCRdb keeps in-frame clones, though not all of them. The sample includes 30,000 or so clones, around two thirds of them seen just once. Here the sequenced sample was CD4+ T cells from PBMCs cultured without peptide, taken after COVID-19 vaccination. The chain uses TRBV4-2 and TRBJ2-6; D is ambiguous. The origin of this receptor is a human donor who received a COVID-19 vaccine. The DNA for the CDR3 is TGTGCCAGCAGCCAAGAGTCGGGCTCTGGGGCCAACGTCCTGACTTTC. It specifies CASSQESGSGANVLTF.